This T cell receptor (beta chain) was profiled in a study of kidney transplant recipient with SARS-CoV-2 infection. This CDR3 contains 14 residues. Unmatched junction bases numbered 2, after V lost 2 bases and J lost 0 bases. In germline, CDR1 is SGHNT, CDR2 YYREEE (reference sequence). Each CDR3 protein gets one entry after TCRdb re-called the reads with MiXCR. The table records approximately 240,000 distinct CDR3 sequences, 29% of them present only once. In its sample, this clonotype was seen many times. The receptor comes from a young adult male patient who had COVID-19 and was a kidney transplant recipient. T cells may partly derive from the graft donor. The input for sequencing was a blood sample, taken at baseline and around day 120 from a kidney transplant recipient. This rearrangement joins TRBV5-4 to TRBJ2-7, with 7 bases that match TRBD1. This CDR3 is CASSFDRDSYEQYF. CDR3 nucleotides: TGTGCCAGCAGCTTCGACAGGGACTCCTACGAGCAGTACTTC.